Presented here are 30 T cell receptor beta chains from one specimen sequenced in a study of blood T cell repertoires in COVID-19. Generated by immunoSEQ multiplex PCR, the TCRdb table keeps only in-frame clones and is missing some. Of about 160,000 clones in the sample, about 80% are singletons; the top ten hold roughly 20%. What was sequenced was peripheral blood. These receptors originate from an elderly woman with acute or convalescent COVID-19.

On this clone itself: Other DNA sequences of this sample code for an identical CDR3. V gene TRBV25-1 combines with J gene TRBJ2-5, with a tentative D call TRBD2 (5 bases). The germline V and J ends were trimmed by 7 bases and 3 bases, with 6 bases remaining between them. This CDR3 contains 11 residues. Germline V CDR1 and CDR2: MGHDK, SYGVNS. CDR3 DNA: TGTGCCAGCACCGGGAAAGAGACCCAGTACTTC. The encoded protein is CASTGKETQYF.

The V and J genes are TRBV30 and TRBJ1-6; no clear D. Trimming pared 2 bases from V and 7 bases from J, leaving 3 bases between. This CDR3 spans 11 amino acids. The germline CDR1 and CDR2 sequences are GTSNPN and SVGIG (reference sequence). In DNA form, the CDR3 reads TGTGCCTGGAGTCCGAATTCACCCCTCCACTTT. This codes for CAWSPNSPLHF.

The rearrangement links TRBV5-1 to TRBJ2-1; 9 positions agree with TRBD1. In germline, CDR1 is SGHRS, CDR2 YFSETQ. The V and J ends lost 4 bases and 3 bases, in that order; junction bases with no gene match: 8. The CDR3 spans 16 residues. This CDR3 is CASSLPTGGFYNEQFF. The CDR3 DNA reads TGCGCCAGCAGCCTACCCACAGGGGGCTTCTACAATGAGCAGTTCTTC.

The chain carries TRBV7-7 and TRBJ2-2; 8 bases are a match to TRBD1. V lost 2 bases to trimming and J lost 6 bases; unmatched junction nucleotides: 5. This CDR3 is built from 15 residues. Per the germline V gene, CDR1 is SSHAT and CDR2 is FNYEAQ (reference sequence). The CDR3 coding sequence is TGTGCCAGCAGCTTACCAGGGGGCGCTGCCGGGGAGCTGTTTTTT. As protein: CASSLPGGAAGELFF.

V gene TRBV7-2 combines with J gene TRBJ2-1; tentatively, D is TRBD2 (6 bases). V lost 5 bases and J lost 2, with 16 bases in between. This CDR3 is 16 amino acids long. Germline CDR1 SGHTA, CDR2 FQGNSA. DNA of the CDR3: TGTGCCAGCAGCGGCCCGGAGGGATGGACCTACAATGAGCAGTTCTTC. Translating gives CASSGPEGWTYNEQFF.

The J gene is TRBJ2-1, the V gene TRBV27; D is ambiguous. Germline V gene lookup returns CDR1 MNHEY and CDR2 SMNVEV (reference sequence). This CDR3 has 15 amino acids. V lost 5 bases and J 0 bases, leaving 11 bases between the germline ends. CDR3 sequence: CASSLNSYSYNEQFF. CDR3 in DNA: TGTGCCAGCAGTCTAAACAGTTACTCCTACAATGAGCAGTTCTTC.

The chain recombines TRBV5-1 with TRBJ2-3; weak D call: TRBD1 (6 bases). The CDR3 is 14 residues long. Between the trimmed V and J ends, which lost 2 bases and 0 bases, there was a span of 7 bases. Germline CDR1 SGHRS, CDR2 YFSETQ. CDR3 residues: CASSFGQSTDTQYF. Here the CDR3 DNA reads TGCGCCAGCAGCTTCGGACAGAGCACAGATACGCAGTATTTT.

This chain uses TRBV14 with TRBJ1-4, with 7 nucleotides matching TRBD1. Trimming cost V 5 bases and J 2 bases; bases outside gene matches: 14. Germline CDR1 and CDR2: SGHDN and FVKESK. The CDR3 spans 18 residues. This CDR3 reads CASSKRYRGDNTNEKLFF. CDR3 in DNA: TGTGCCAGCAGCAAACGTTACAGGGGCGATAACACTAATGAAAAACTGTTTTTT.

In its sample, this clone was seen a few times. The junction differs from germline at one of its ends, possibly a read error. The V and J genes are TRBV11-2 and TRBJ2-1, with TRBD2 identical over 9 bases. Per the germline V gene, CDR1 is SGHAT and CDR2 is FQNNGV. This CDR3 has 13 residues. CDR3 in amino acids: CASSQGLAGLGVF. The CDR3 coding sequence is TGTGCCAGCAGCCAGGGACTAGCAGGGCTAGGGGTCTTC.

This clone was counted only a few times. The V gene is TRBV7-9, the J gene TRBJ1-1, with TRBD1 identical over 9 bases. With V trimmed by 2 bases and J by 3 bases, 7 bases remained unmatched. This CDR3 has 16 amino acids. CDR1 and CDR2 from the germline V gene are SEHNR and FQNEAQ (reference sequence). The CDR3 coding sequence is TGTGCCAGCAGCTTATTGGGGACAGGGATGGACACTGAAGCTTTCTTT. Protein: CASSLLGTGMDTEAFF.

The J gene is TRBJ2-5, the V gene TRBV15, with TRBD2 matching 11 bases. Losses at the gene ends were 3 bases for V and 2 bases for J; bases not matched to a gene: 8. CDR3 length equals 17 residues. Looked up from germline, CDR1 is LNHNV and CDR2 is YYDKDF (reference sequence). CDR3 protein: CATSSGLSGRGQETQYF. As DNA, the CDR3 is TGTGCCACCAGCAGCGGTCTTAGCGGGAGGGGACAAGAGACCCAGTACTTC.

This clone was seen just once. V usage is TRBV30 and J usage is TRBJ1-2, with 8 bases that match TRBD1. CDR1 and CDR2 (germline): GTSNPN, SVGIG (reference sequence). Losses at the gene ends were 3 bases for V and 6 bases for J; bases not matched to a gene: 9. CDR3 length: 14 residues. DNA for the CDR3: TGTGCCTGGAGCCCCCGGACAGGGAGGGATGGCTACACCTTC. It translates to CAWSPRTGRDGYTF.

The gene calls are TRBV21-1 and TRBJ2-1; the D call of TRBD2 is as the table states it, not checked on the DNA. TRBV21-1 is described as a pseudogene. The CDR3 has 15 residues. Written as DNA, the CDR3 is TGTGCCAGCAGCAAGGGACTAGCGGGAGTAAGAGAGCAGTTCTTC. Its protein is CASSKGLAGVREQFF.

V gene TRBV5-1 combines with J gene TRBJ2-1; 11 nucleotides align to TRBD2. The CDR3 runs to 20 residues. Germline V CDR1 and CDR2: SGHRS, YFSETQ. V trimming: 1 base; J trimming: 0 bases; junction bases outside the gene matches: 12. The CDR3 protein is CASSLLGQGGLAASYNEQFF. In DNA form, the CDR3 reads TGCGCCAGCAGCTTGCTAGGACAAGGGGGACTAGCGGCCTCCTACAATGAGCAGTTCTTC.

This chain links TRBV30 with TRBJ2-7; no firm D call. Germline CDR1 and CDR2: GTSNPN and SVGIG (reference sequence). The V gene lost 0 bases and the J gene lost 5 bases, with 14 bases spanning the gap. This CDR3 spans 14 amino acids. CDR3 nucleotides: TGTGCCTGGAGTGTAAACTACGCTACAAACGAGCAGTACTTC. Protein product: CAWSVNYATNEQYF.

Only a few counts were recorded for this clone. The same CDR3 also results from other DNA sequences found in this sample. The chain links TRBV6-4 to TRBJ2-3, with 9 nucleotides matching TRBD2. V dropped 5 bases and J dropped 5; count of bases not matched to a gene: 2. The germline CDR1 and CDR2 sequences are MRHNA and SNTAGT. This CDR3 comprises 13 residues. CDR3 sequence reads: CASSRREGDTQYF. As DNA, the CDR3 is TGTGCCAGCAGTCGGCGGGAGGGAGATACGCAGTATTTT.

V is TRBV19 and J is TRBJ2-5; 10 bases align to TRBD2. Germline trimming cut 4 bases from V and 4 bases from J; bases unmatched to any gene: 3. Looked up from germline, CDR1 is LNHDA and CDR2 is SQIVND (reference sequence). This CDR3 has 14 residues. The CDR3 DNA sequence: TGTGCCAGTAGTACCCGACTAGCGGGAGAGACCCAGTACTTC. Its translation: CASSTRLAGETQYF. Combining the CDR3 with reference TRBV19 and TRBJ2-5 gives the whole variable domain DGGITQSPKYLFRKEGQNVTLSCEQNLNHDAMYWYRQDPGQGLRLIYYSQIVNDFQKGDIAEGYSVSREKKESFPLTVTSAQKNPTAFYLCASSTRLAGETQYFGPGTRLLVL.

The chain uses TRBV19 and TRBJ2-1, with 9 positions matching TRBD2. CDR1 and CDR2 (germline): LNHDA, SQIVND (reference sequence). Unmatched junction bases numbered 6, after V lost 5 bases and J lost 4 bases. The CDR3 has 15 amino acids. CDR3: CASSLLAGTYNEQFF. The CDR3 DNA sequence: TGTGCCAGTAGTCTTCTAGCGGGGACTTACAATGAGCAGTTCTTC.

Regarding this clone: The same CDR3 is also encoded by other DNA sequences in this sample. The chain couples TRBV6-5 to TRBJ1-1; possibly TRBD1 for D (6 bases). Germline loops: CDR1 MNHEY, CDR2 SVGAGI. Trimming removed 5 bases at V and 0 bases at J, with 10 bases between. The CDR3 is 14 amino acids. In DNA, the CDR3 is TGTGCCAGCAGTCTTGGGACACTGAACACTGAAGCTTTCTTT. As protein: CASSLGTLNTEAFF.

This rearrangement joins TRBV25-1 to TRBJ1-4; D is possibly TRBD1 (6 bases). The CDR3 has 17 residues. In germline, CDR1 is MGHDK, CDR2 SYGVNS. Trimming stripped 2 bases from V and 0 bases from J, with 13 bases between. The CDR3 is CASSEMRGRATNEKLFF. In DNA, the CDR3 is TGTGCCAGCAGTGAAATGCGGGGGCGGGCAACTAATGAAAAACTGTTTTTT.

The CDR3 reads CASSQEIRGGSFF. The CDR3, as DNA: TGTGCCAGCAGCCAAGAAATAAGAGGCGGTTCTTTCTTT. The rearrangement joins TRBV3-1 (or the pseudogene TRBV3-2) to TRBJ1-1; unclear D gene. This CDR3 contains 13 residues. Per the germline V gene, CDR1 is LGHDT and CDR2 is YNNKEL (reference sequence). V was trimmed by 0 bases and J by 12 bases, leaving 14 bases between them.

This clone was seen a handful of times. This chain links TRBV5-1 with TRBJ1-1; tentative D call: TRBD1 (6 bases). This CDR3 spans 14 amino acids. The V and J ends lost 3 bases and 3 bases respectively, with 12 bases between them. The V gene's germline CDR1 is SGHRS and CDR2 YFSETQ. The CDR3 nucleotides read TGCGCCAGCAGCTGGGCGGGGGGGCACACTGAAGCTTTCTTT. This gives the protein CASSWAGGHTEAFF.

The chain employs TRBV5-1 and TRBJ1-3; D uncertain. V lost 2 bases and J lost 5, with 8 bases in between. CDR1 is SGHRS and CDR2 is YFSETQ in the germline V gene. The CDR3 is 13 residues long. CDR3 nucleotide sequence: TGCGCCAGCAGCTTCGGAGAGAGAAACACCATATATTTT. It translates to CASSFGERNTIYF.

The chain recombines TRBV6-2 or TRBV6-3 with TRBJ2-3; D might be TRBD2 (6 bases). Per germline, CDR1 MNHEY and CDR2 SVGEGT. The CDR3 totals 17 residues. Trimming removed 6 bases at V and 4 bases at J, with 23 bases between. CDR3 sequence reads: CASSDTATSRVPDTQYF. The CDR3 DNA reads as TGTGCCAGCAGCGACACCGCGACTAGTAGGGTGCCAGATACGCAGTATTTT.

This sequence joins TRBV28 and TRBJ1-1; tentative D call: TRBD1 (6 bases). The CDR3 totals 13 residues. Per germline, CDR1 MDHEN and CDR2 SYDVKM. Trimming took 7 bases from V and 5 from J, leaving 14 bases between them. The CDR3 spells CASNLQGGTEAFF. The CDR3 DNA reads as TGTGCCAGCAACCTACAGGGTGGAACTGAAGCTTTCTTT.

The V gene is TRBV10-2, the J gene TRBJ2-7; 9 bases map to TRBD1. CDR3 length equals 14 residues. The trim removed 5 bases at V and 7 bases at J, leaving 9 bases unmatched. CDR1 and CDR2 (germline): WSHSY, SAAADI. This CDR3 is CASSTPGQGNEQYF. The DNA of the CDR3 is TGCGCCAGCAGTACTCCGGGACAGGGTAATGAGCAGTACTTC.

Of note for this clone: The junction and the germline gene differ at one end; a read error may be behind it. The J gene is TRBJ1-2, the V gene TRBV6-1; TRBD1 aligns across 10 bases. Germline V gives CDR1 MNHNS, CDR2 SASEGT. The CDR3 extends over 13 amino acids. The CDR3 sequence is CASGDRGQGGYTF. The DNA of the CDR3 is TGTGCCAGCGGTGACAGGGGGCAAGGTGGCTACACCTTC.

The chain carries TRBV2 and TRBJ1-1; 9 bases line up with TRBD1. Unmatched junction bases numbered 1, after V lost 3 bases and J lost 5 bases. The CDR3 consists of 13 residues. Germline V gene lookup returns CDR1 SNHLY and CDR2 FYNNEI. CDR3 sequence reads: CASSETGGTEAFF. CDR3 sequence (DNA): TGTGCCAGCAGTGAGACAGGGGGGACTGAAGCTTTCTTT.

The rearrangement links TRBV24-1 to TRBJ2-6; D is ambiguous. Germline loops: CDR1 KGHDR, CDR2 SFDVKD. The germline V and J ends were trimmed by 11 bases and 0 bases, with 10 bases remaining between them. The CDR3 is 14 amino acids. In DNA form, the CDR3 reads TGTGCCAACCGTCCCAGCTCTGGGGCCAACGTCCTGACTTTC. Translating it yields CANRPSSGANVLTF.

This chain joins TRBV20-1 and TRBJ2-1, with D maybe TRBD2 (6 bases). Trimming cost V 8 bases and J 9 bases, with 14 bases left between them. This CDR3 comprises 11 residues. Germline loops: CDR1 DFQATT, CDR2 SNEGSKA (reference sequence). The DNA for the CDR3 is TGCAGTTGGACTTGGCGGGGTGAGCAGTTCTTC. This encodes CSWTWRGEQFF.